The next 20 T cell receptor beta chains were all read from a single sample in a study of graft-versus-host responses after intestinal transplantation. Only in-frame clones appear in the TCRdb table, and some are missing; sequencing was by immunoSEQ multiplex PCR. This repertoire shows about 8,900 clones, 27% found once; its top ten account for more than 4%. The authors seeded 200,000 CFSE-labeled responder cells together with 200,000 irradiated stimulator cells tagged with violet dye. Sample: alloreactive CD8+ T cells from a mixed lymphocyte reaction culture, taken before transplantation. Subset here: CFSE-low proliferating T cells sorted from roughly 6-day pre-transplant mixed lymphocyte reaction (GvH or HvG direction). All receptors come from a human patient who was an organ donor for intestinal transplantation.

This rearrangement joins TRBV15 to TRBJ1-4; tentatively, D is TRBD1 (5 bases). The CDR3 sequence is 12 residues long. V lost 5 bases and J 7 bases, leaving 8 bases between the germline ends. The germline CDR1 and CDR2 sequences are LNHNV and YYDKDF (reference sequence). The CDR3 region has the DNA TGTGCCACCAGCGAGGACATTGAAAAACTGTTTTTT. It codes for CATSEDIEKLFF.

CDR3 sequence (DNA): TGCAGCGCCCTTGATAGTCAAGAGCAATTGTTTTTT. Its translation: CSALDSQEQLFF. The chain employs TRBV29-1 and TRBJ1-4; no reliable D call. The CDR3 runs 12 residues. Trimming took 7 bases from V and 15 from J, leaving 21 bases between them. The germline CDR1 and CDR2 sequences are SQVTM and ANQGSEA.

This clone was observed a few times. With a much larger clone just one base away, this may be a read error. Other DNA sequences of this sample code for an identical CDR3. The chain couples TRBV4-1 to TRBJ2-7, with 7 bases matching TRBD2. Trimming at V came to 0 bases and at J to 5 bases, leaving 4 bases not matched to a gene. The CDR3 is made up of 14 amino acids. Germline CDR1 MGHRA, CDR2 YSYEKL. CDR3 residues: CASSQEGGSDEQYF. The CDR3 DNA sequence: TGCGCCAGCAGCCAAGAGGGGGGGAGCGACGAGCAGTACTTC.

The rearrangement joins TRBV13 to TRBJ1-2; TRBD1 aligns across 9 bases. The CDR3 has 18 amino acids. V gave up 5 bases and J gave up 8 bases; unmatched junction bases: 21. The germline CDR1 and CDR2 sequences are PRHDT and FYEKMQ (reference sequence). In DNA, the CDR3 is TGTGCCAGCAGCCCCGGGACAGGGCATGGCAATTACTTGGGGGGCTACACCTTC. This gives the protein CASSPGTGHGNYLGGYTF.

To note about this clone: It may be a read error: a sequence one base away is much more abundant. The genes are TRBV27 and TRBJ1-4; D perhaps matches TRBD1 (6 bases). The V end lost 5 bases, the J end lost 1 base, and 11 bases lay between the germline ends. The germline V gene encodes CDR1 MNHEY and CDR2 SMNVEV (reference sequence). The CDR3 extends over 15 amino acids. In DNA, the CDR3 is TGTGCCAGCAGTCCCTTGACAGGAACTAATGAAAAACTGTTTTTT. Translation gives CASSPLTGTNEKLFF.

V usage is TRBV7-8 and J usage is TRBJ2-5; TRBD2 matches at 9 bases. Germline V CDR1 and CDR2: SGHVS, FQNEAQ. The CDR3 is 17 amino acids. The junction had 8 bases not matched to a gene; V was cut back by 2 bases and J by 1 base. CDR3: CASSLRTAGGPQETQYF. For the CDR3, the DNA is TGTGCCAGCAGCTTAAGGACAGCGGGGGGCCCCCAAGAGACCCAGTACTTC.

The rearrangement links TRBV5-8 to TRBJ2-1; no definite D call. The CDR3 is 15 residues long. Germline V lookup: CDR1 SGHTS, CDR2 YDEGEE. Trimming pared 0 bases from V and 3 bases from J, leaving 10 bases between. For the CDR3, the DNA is TGTGCCAGCAGCTTGGAATTGGACCTCTACAATGAGCAGTTCTTC. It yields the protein CASSLELDLYNEQFF.

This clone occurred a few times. The CDR3 sequence is CASSQDAGNTEAFF. The CDR3 coding sequence is TGCGCCAGCAGCCAAGACGCGGGGAACACTGAAGCTTTCTTT. J is TRBJ1-1 and V is TRBV4-1; D gene unclear. The CDR3 extends over 14 amino acids. The germline CDR1 and CDR2 sequences are MGHRA and YSYEKL. Trimming took off 0 bases at V and 1 base at J, with 6 bases between the two ends.

The CDR3 coding sequence is TGTGCCAGCAGCTTAATCAGCGCCAACAATGAGCAGTTCTTC. As protein: CASSLISANNEQFF. The chain is built from TRBV7-6 and TRBJ2-1; no definite D call. The CDR3 is 14 residues long. Per germline, CDR1 SGHVS and CDR2 FNYEAQ. V dropped 2 bases and J dropped 5 bases, with 10 bases sitting between them.

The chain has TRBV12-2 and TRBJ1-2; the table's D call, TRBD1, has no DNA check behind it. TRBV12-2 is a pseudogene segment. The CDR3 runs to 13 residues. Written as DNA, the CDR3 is TGTGCAAGTCGCTTACGAGGGGGCTATGGCTACACCTTC. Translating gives CASRLRGGYGYTF.

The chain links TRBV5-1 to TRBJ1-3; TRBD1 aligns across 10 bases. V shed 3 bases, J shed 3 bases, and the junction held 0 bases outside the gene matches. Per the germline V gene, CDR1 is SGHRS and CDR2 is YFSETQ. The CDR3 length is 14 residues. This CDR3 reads CASSWTGGGNTIYF. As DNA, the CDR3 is TGCGCCAGCAGCTGGACAGGGGGTGGAAACACCATATATTTT. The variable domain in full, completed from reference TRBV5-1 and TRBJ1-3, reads KAGVTQTPRYLIKTRGQQVTLSCSPISGHRSVSWYQQTPGQGLQFLFEYFSETQRNKGNFPGRFSGRQFSNSRSEMNVSTLELGDSALYLCASSWTGGGNTIYFGEGSWLTVV.

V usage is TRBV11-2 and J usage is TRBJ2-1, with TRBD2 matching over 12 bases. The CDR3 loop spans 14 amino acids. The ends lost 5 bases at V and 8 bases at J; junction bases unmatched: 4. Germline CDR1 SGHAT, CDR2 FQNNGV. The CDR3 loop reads CASSPTSGRYEQFF. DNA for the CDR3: TGTGCCAGCAGCCCGACTAGCGGGAGATATGAGCAGTTCTTC.

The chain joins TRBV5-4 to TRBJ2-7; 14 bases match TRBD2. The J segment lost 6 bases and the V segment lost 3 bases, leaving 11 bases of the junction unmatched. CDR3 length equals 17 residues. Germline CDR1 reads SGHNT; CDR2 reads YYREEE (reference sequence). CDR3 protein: CASSWGPGLAGVPEQYF. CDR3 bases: TGTGCCAGCAGCTGGGGGCCGGGACTAGCGGGAGTGCCCGAGCAGTACTTC.

Here the CDR3 reads CASSYRGNEQFF. DNA of the CDR3: TGTGCCAGCAGTTACAGGGGCAATGAGCAGTTCTTC. This rearrangement joins TRBV6-5 to TRBJ2-1; a possible D gene is TRBD1 (5 bases). The CDR3 loop spans 12 amino acids. The V gene's germline CDR1 is MNHEY and CDR2 SVGAGI. V lost 2 bases, J lost 6 bases, and 5 bases lay in between.

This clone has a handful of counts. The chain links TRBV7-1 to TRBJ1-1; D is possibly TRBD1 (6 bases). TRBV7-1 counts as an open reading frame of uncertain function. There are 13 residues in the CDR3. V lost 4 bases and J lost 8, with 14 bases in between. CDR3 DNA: TGTGCCAGCAGCTTATACGGGGGCGAAGAAGCTTTCTTT. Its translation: CASSLYGGEEAFF.

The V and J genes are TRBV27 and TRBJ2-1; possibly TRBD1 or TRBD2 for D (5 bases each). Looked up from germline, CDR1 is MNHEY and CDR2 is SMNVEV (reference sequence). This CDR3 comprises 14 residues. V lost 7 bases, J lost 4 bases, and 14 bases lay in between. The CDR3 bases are TGTGCCAGCAAGGTTGGGACCGAATACAATGAGCAGTTCTTC. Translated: CASKVGTEYNEQFF.

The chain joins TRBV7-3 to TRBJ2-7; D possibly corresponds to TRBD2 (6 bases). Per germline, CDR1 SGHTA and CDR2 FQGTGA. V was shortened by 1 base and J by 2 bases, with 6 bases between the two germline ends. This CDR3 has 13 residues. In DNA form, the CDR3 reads TGTGCCAGCAGCTTAAGACTAGCCTACGAGCAGTACTTC. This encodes CASSLRLAYEQYF.

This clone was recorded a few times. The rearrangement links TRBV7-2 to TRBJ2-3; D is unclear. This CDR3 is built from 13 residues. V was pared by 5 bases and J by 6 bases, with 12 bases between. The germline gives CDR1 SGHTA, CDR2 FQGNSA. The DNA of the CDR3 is TGTGCCAGCAGCGATGCCGTCGTGGATACGCAGTATTTT. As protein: CASSDAVVDTQYF.

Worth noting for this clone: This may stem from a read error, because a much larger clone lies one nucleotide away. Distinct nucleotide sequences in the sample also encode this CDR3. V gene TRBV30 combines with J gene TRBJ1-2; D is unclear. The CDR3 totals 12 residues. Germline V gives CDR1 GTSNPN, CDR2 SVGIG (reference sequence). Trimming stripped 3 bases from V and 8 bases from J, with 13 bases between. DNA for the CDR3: TGTGCCTGGAGGTCGACTGGGCCCGGCTACACCTTC. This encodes CAWRSTGPGYTF. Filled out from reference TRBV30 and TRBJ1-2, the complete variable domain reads SQTIHQWPATLVQPVGSPLSLECTVEGTSNPNLYWYRQAAGRGLQLLFYSVGIGQISSEVPQNLSASRPQDRQFILSSKKLLLSDSGFYLCAWRSTGPGYTFGSGTRLTVV.

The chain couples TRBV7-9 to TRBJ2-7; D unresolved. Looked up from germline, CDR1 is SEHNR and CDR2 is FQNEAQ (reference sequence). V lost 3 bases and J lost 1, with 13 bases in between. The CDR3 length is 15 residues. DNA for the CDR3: TGTGCCAGCAGCTTGTCTCCGGAGAAATCCTACGAGCAGTACTTC. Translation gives CASSLSPEKSYEQYF. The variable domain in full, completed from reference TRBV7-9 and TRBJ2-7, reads DTGVSQNPRHKITKRGQNVTFRCDPISEHNRLYWYRQTLGQGPEFLTYFQNEAQLEKSRLLSDRFSAERPKGSFSTLEIQRTEQGDSAMYLCASSLSPEKSYEQYFGPGTRLTVT.